These T cell receptor beta chains were read from a single sample in a study of T cell responses to AZD1222 COVID-19 vaccine. TCRdb's table, derived via immunoSEQ multiplex PCR, lists solely in-frame clones and lacks some. Of around 130,000 clones listed, 90% to 95% were seen once; the top ten hold around 7%. The source material was peripheral blood, sampled on day 0 of AZD1222 vaccination. The receptors here all came from an adult in good health. CDR3s include the opening cysteine and the closing phenylalanine or tryptophan. The order of the fields is V gene, J gene, clone size, D gene, CDR3 DNA, CDR3 protein. A D gene is named only where the DNA matches it firmly. Not every row has a clone size; where given, it reads once, few, many or a size class.

>TRBV23-1|TRBJ1-3|NA|NA
TGCGCCAGCAGTCGGATGGGGGGTGGTGGAAACACCATATATTTT
CASSRMGGGGNTIYF
>TRBV27|TRBJ2-2|NA|NA
TGTGCCAGCAGTTTAAGACAGGGCCGGGGGACCGGGGAGCTGTTTTTT
CASSLRQGRGTGELFF
>TRBV7-9|TRBJ1-6|NA|NA
TGTGCCAGCAGTCCACCAGGGAGCTCCTATAATTCACCCCTCCACTTT
CASSPPGSSYNSPLHF
>TRBV11-3|TRBJ2-2|NA|NA
TGTGCCAGCAGCAAAGGGACGAACACCGGGGAGCTGTTTTTT
CASSKGTNTGELFF
>TRBV19|TRBJ1-4|NA|NA
TGTGCCAGTGCTCTGTGGGGATTCGCAACTAATGAAAAACTGTTTTTT
CASALWGFATNEKLFF
>TRBV15|TRBJ2-2|NA|NA
TGTGCCACCAGCAGCGGGCTTGACACCGGGGAGCTGTTTTTT
CATSSGLDTGELFF
>TRBV4-3|TRBJ2-1|NA|TRBD2
TGCGCCAGCAGCCAAGATTTTGGAGGGGCTAGCGGGAGTATCGAGCAGTTCTTC
CASSQDFGGASGSIEQFF
>TRBV4-1|TRBJ2-1|NA|NA
TGCGCCAGCAGCCCAGGCAGGCGTCAGGGACGCTACAATGAGCAGTTCTTC
CASSPGRRQGRYNEQFF
>TRBV28|TRBJ1-2|NA|TRBD1
TGTGCCAGCAGGTCCGGGACAGGTGCCTTTTGGGGCTACACCTTC
CASRSGTGAFWGYTF
>TRBV9|TRBJ2-1|NA|NA
TGTGCCAGCAGCGCAACTTCTATCTCCTACAATGAGCAGTTCTTC
CASSATSISYNEQFF
>TRBV14|TRBJ2-2|NA|NA
TGTGCCAGCAGCCAAGACTGGAACACCGGGGAGCTGTTTTTT
CASSQDWNTGELFF
>TRBV6-2/TRBV6-3|TRBJ2-1|NA|NA
TGTGCCAGCAGTTACCAGGGGACCTACAATGAGCAGTTCTTC
CASSYQGTYNEQFF
>TRBV10-3|TRBJ2-1|few|TRBD2
TGTGCCATCAGTGAGGGGGTAGCGGGAGCTGGGTCGGACTACAATGAGCAGTTCTTC
CAISEGVAGAGSDYNEQFF
>TRBV5-4|TRBJ1-4|NA|NA
TGTGCCAGCAGCTTGGCCGCGGGTGGATTTTCAGGGGAAAAACTGTTTTTT
CASSLAAGGFSGEKLFF
>TRBV7-9|TRBJ1-4|NA|NA
TGTGCCAGCAGCTTAGTCCAGGGACGGGTCGAAAAACTGTTTTTT
CASSLVQGRVEKLFF
>TRBV30|TRBJ2-5|once|TRBD2
TGTGCCTGGAGTGTACGGGGCGGGAGCGGGGGGACCCAGTACTTC
CAWSVRGGSGGTQYF
>TRBV7-8|TRBJ1-3|NA|NA
TGTGCCAGCAGCCCCTATATAAGGGACATATATTTT
CASSPYIRDIYF
>TRBV5-1|TRBJ1-1|NA|TRBD1
TGCGCCAGCTCACGGACAGGGGGGGACACTGAAGCTTTCTTT
CASSRTGGDTEAFF
>TRBV5-4|TRBJ1-2|once|NA
TGTGCCAGCAGCTTTAGGGGTAACTATGGCTACACCTTC
CASSFRGNYGYTF
>TRBV20-1|TRBJ2-7|NA|NA
TGCAGCGCAGGGGGGTACGAGCAGTACTTC
CSAGGYEQYF
>TRBV2|TRBJ1-1|NA|NA
TGTGCCAGCAGTGAAGAGACAGTGAGGGACACTGAAGCTTTCTTT
CASSEETVRDTEAFF
>TRBV28|TRBJ2-7|NA|NA
TGTGCCAGCAGTCCAGCCGGGACATCGAGCTCCTACGAGCAGTACTTC
CASSPAGTSSSYEQYF
>TRBV4-1|TRBJ2-1|NA|NA
TGCGCCAGCAGCCAAGGCGTATACAATGAGCAGTTCTTC
CASSQGVYNEQFF
>TRBV27|TRBJ2-7|NA|TRBD2
TGTGCCAGCAGTATAACCGGGAGGAACTACGAGCAGTACTTC
CASSITGRNYEQYF
>TRBV7-2|TRBJ2-5|NA|TRBD2
TGTGCCAGCAGCGCCCCTCTAGCGGGGCAAGAGACCCAGTACTTC
CASSAPLAGQETQYF
>TRBV27|TRBJ1-4|NA|NA
TGTGCCAGCAGTTTATGGACAACTAATGAAAAACTGTTTTTT
CASSLWTTNEKLFF
>TRBV5-6|TRBJ1-2|NA|NA
TGTGCCAGCAGCTCACAGGGTCTCTATGGCTACACCTTC
CASSSQGLYGYTF
>TRBV3-1/TRBV3-2|TRBJ2-6|NA|NA
TGTGCCAGCAGGACCGGGGGCCGCGCCGGGGCCAACGTCCTGACTTTC
CASRTGGRAGANVLTF
>TRBV2|TRBJ1-4|NA|NA
TGTGCCAGCAGTGGACGGGATGGAGATAATGAAAAACTGTTTTTT
CASSGRDGDNEKLFF
>TRBV3-1/TRBV3-2|TRBJ2-7|NA|TRBD2
TGTGCCAGCAACGAATCGGGGGGTAGCGGGAGGCCCCTCTCCTACGAGCAGTACTTC
CASNESGGSGRPLSYEQYF
>TRBV2|TRBJ2-3|once|NA
TGTGCCAGCAAGCAGAACACAGATACGCAGTATTTT
CASKQNTDTQYF
>TRBV9|TRBJ2-5|NA|NA
TGTGCCAGCAGCGTAGCGACGAACCAAGAGACCCAGTACTTC
CASSVATNQETQYF
>TRBV5-8|TRBJ2-2|NA|NA
TGTGCCAGCAGCTTGCTGTACGGAGGGAACACCGGGGAGCTGTTTTTT
CASSLLYGGNTGELFF
>TRBV14|TRBJ2-7|NA|TRBD2
TGTGCCAGCAGCCAAGATGACCGACTAGCGGGACGGGAGCAGTACTTC
CASSQDDRLAGREQYF
>TRBV18|TRBJ1-1|NA|NA
TGTGCCTCGAATAGTCGGGTCCTGAACACTGAAGCTTTCTTT
CASNSRVLNTEAFF
>TRBV29-1|TRBJ2-7|NA|NA
TGCAGCGTTGAAGATCCGTCCGGGGGCGCGAATCCCGACGAGCAGTACTTC
CSVEDPSGGANPDEQYF
>TRBV6-5|TRBJ2-7|NA|NA
TGTGCCAGCAGTTACGTCCGACAGGACTCCTACGAGCAGTACTTC
CASSYVRQDSYEQYF
>TRBV6-6|TRBJ1-2|few|NA
TGTGCCAGCAGTGCCCTTGCGGGGTCCATCTATGGCTACACCTTC
CASSALAGSIYGYTF
>TRBV4-3|TRBJ1-6|NA|NA
TGCGCCAGCAGCCAAAAGTATGGGGGTGCGAATAATTCACCCCTCCACTTT
CASSQKYGGANNSPLHF
>TRBV5-5|TRBJ1-5|once|NA
TGTGCCAGCAATCTGTTTCCAAATAGCAATCAGCCCCAGCATTTT
CASNLFPNSNQPQHF
>TRBV6-4|TRBJ1-1|NA|NA
TGTGCCAGCAGGCAACAGGGATCCGGTTTAGCTTTCTTT
CASRQQGSGLAFF
>TRBV19|TRBJ2-1|NA|TRBD2
TGTGCCAGTAGATTGATAGCGGGAGGAGAGCAGTTCTTC
CASRLIAGGEQFF
>TRBV7-6|TRBJ2-2|once|NA
TGTGCCAGCAGCTTAGCTGATCTACCCGGGGAGCTGTTTTTT
CASSLADLPGELFF
>TRBV4-3|TRBJ2-1|NA|TRBD2
TGCGCCAGCAGCCAAGACCGGGGGGCCTACAATGAGCAGTTCTTC
CASSQDRGAYNEQFF
>TRBV2|TRBJ1-5|NA|NA
TGTGCCAGCAGTGTTAGCAGCAATCAGCCCCAGCATTTT
CASSVSSNQPQHF
>TRBV29-1|TRBJ1-1|NA|TRBD1
TGCAGCGCCCTGACAGGGCTGAACACTGAAGCTTTCTTT
CSALTGLNTEAFF
>TRBV14|TRBJ1-1|NA|NA
TGTGCCAGCAGCCAAGATCACTCTGAAGCTTTCTTT
CASSQDHSEAFF
>TRBV29-1|TRBJ1-2|NA|NA
TGCAGCGTTGATAGCGGGGGCTACACCTTC
CSVDSGGYTF
>TRBV7-9|TRBJ2-1|NA|NA
TGTGCCAGCAGCTTATTTGCAGGTCTAGCGTGGTACAATGAGCAGTTCTTC
CASSLFAGLAWYNEQFF
>TRBV24-1|TRBJ2-5|NA|NA
TGTGCCACCAGTGATCCTCGACAGGCCGAGACCCAGTACTTC
CATSDPRQAETQYF
>TRBV5-1|TRBJ1-4|NA|NA
TGCGCCAGCAGCACCCGGGACGGCCCTAATGAAAAACTGTTTTTT
CASSTRDGPNEKLFF
>TRBV24-1|TRBJ2-2|NA|TRBD1
TGTGCCACCAGTGATCCTGGGACAGGGAACACCGGGGAGCTGTTTTTT
CATSDPGTGNTGELFF
>TRBV2|TRBJ2-5|NA|NA
TGTGCCAGCAGAGTTCAGAGGGGGATTAGTGCCTCTCCCACCCAGTACTTC
CASRVQRGISASPTQYF
>TRBV7-9|TRBJ2-1|NA|NA
TGTGCCAGCAGCCCCTCGGTGGCTAGTCGTGAGCAGTTCTTC
CASSPSVASREQFF
>TRBV2|TRBJ2-7|NA|NA
TGTGCCAGCAGGCCGACCTACGAGCAGTACTTC
CASRPTYEQYF